A single T cell receptor (beta chain) is shown here with its context. The sample originates from a study of T cell responses to AZD1222 COVID-19 vaccine. Libraries were prepared by immunoSEQ multiplex PCR; TCRdb keeps only in-frame clonotypes and omits some of them. The sample has about 120,000 clones; about nine tenths are singletons. The sequence was obtained from an adult in good health. Sequencing was performed on peripheral blood, taken on day 0 of AZD1222 vaccination.

DNA for the CDR3: TGTGCCAGCTCACCACCCGGCACTGAAGCTTTCTTT. Translating it yields CASSPPGTEAFF. The chain joins TRBV18 to TRBJ1-1; D unclear. Per germline, CDR1 KGHSH and CDR2 LQKENI. The V and J ends lost 0 bases and 4 bases respectively, with 3 bases between them. This CDR3 contains 12 residues.